The 8 T cell receptor beta chains below come from one sample, sequenced in a study of shared clonotypes between healthy human individuals. Measured with immunoSEQ multiplex PCR; TCRdb has only the in-frame clones, and not every one. Among approximately 100,000 clones, 67% were seen once, and the ten largest hold 40% to 45%. Sequenced input: memory CD8+ T cells sorted from blood. Subset of the sample: CD45RO+ cells pooled with CCR7-negative TemRA cells. Receptors originate from a man under 40 in good health.

This clone was seen a handful of times. The chain uses TRBV7-8 and TRBJ1-2, with D unresolved. Trimming took 4 bases from V and 2 from J, leaving 5 bases between them. Germline V gene data show CDR1 as SGHVS and CDR2 as FQNEAQ. The CDR3 sequence is 12 residues long. The CDR3 region is CASSSINYGYTF. DNA of the CDR3: TGTGCCAGCAGCTCAATCAACTATGGCTACACCTTC.

The V gene is TRBV5-4, the J gene TRBJ2-4; TRBD1 might be the D (6 bases). Looked up from germline, CDR1 is SGHNT and CDR2 is YYREEE (reference sequence). The V end lost 1 base, the J end lost 8 bases, and 10 bases lay between the germline ends. This CDR3 spans 13 amino acids. This CDR3 is CASSLTGLDIQYF. The CDR3 DNA reads TGTGCCAGCAGCTTGACAGGGTTGGACATTCAGTACTTC.

This clone was seen more than once but under ten times. The chain couples TRBV4-3 to TRBJ2-7; perhaps TRBD1 as D (6 bases). V was clipped by 0 bases and J by 0 bases, with 9 bases between them. This CDR3 is built from 15 residues. Looked up from germline, CDR1 is LGHNA and CDR2 is YSLEER. CDR3 nucleotide sequence: TGCGCCAGCAGCCAAGAGGACAGCGCCTCCTACGAGCAGTACTTC. This gives the protein CASSQEDSASYEQYF.

The genes are TRBV5-5 and TRBJ2-1, with D perhaps matching TRBD2 (6 bases). Trimming cost V 1 base and J 9 bases, with 11 bases left between them. The CDR3 consists of 13 residues. Per germline, CDR1 SGHKS and CDR2 YYEKEE (reference sequence). The DNA of the CDR3 is TGTGCCAGCAGCTTGTCCGGAGGGCGTGAGCAGTTCTTC. As protein: CASSLSGGREQFF.

In the case of this clone: A much larger clonotype is one base distant, so this may be a read error. In the same sample, other DNA sequences code for this CDR3. The chain employs TRBV11-2 and TRBJ2-3; D possibly uses TRBD1 or TRBD2 (6 bases each). Germline CDR1 and CDR2: SGHAT and FQNNGV. The CDR3 runs to 12 residues. The CDR3 coding sequence is TGTGCCAGCAGTTTAGGGGGGGATACGCAGTATTTT. Protein: CASSLGGDTQYF.

V gene TRBV28 combines with J gene TRBJ2-5; TRBD2 agrees at 7 bases. Germline trimming cut 8 bases from V and 4 bases from J; bases unmatched to any gene: 19. Germline values: CDR1 MDHEN, CDR2 SYDVKM. The CDR3 consists of 17 residues. The CDR3: CASGHLGGRRGRETQYF. In DNA form, the CDR3 reads TGTGCCAGCGGGCACCTGGGCGGGAGACGGGGTCGAGAGACCCAGTACTTC.

There are a few counts of this clone. In the same sample, other DNA sequences code for this CDR3. The gene calls are TRBV27 and TRBJ2-5, with D possibly being TRBD2 (6 bases). With 1 base removed from V and 3 bases from J, the gap between germline ends came to 9 bases. This CDR3 is 14 amino acids long. The germline CDR1 and CDR2 sequences are MNHEY and SMNVEV (reference sequence). CDR3 loop: CASSLLGGEETQYF. The CDR3 DNA sequence: TGTGCCAGCAGTTTATTGGGGGGAGAAGAGACCCAGTACTTC.

This chain uses TRBV5-6 with TRBJ1-1, with 7 bases that match TRBD1. The V gene's germline CDR1 is SGHDT and CDR2 YYEEEE. This CDR3 is 14 amino acids long. Germline trimming cut 4 bases from V and 4 bases from J; bases unmatched to any gene: 7. The CDR3 DNA follows: TGTGCCAGCAGCCCCCCTGACAGGGCCACTGAAGCTTTCTTT. Translated, it gives CASSPPDRATEAFF.